The 9 T cell receptor beta chains in this list originate from one sample, sequenced in a study of Graves' ophthalmopathy and Graves' hyperthyroidism. RNA transcripts were the source from which TCR beta CDR3 regions were amplified. First-round RT-PCR used HTBI primers; second-round multiplex PCR followed. TCRdb itself ran the multiplex PCR reads through MiXCR, one entry per CDR3 protein. This sample has over a million distinct CDR3 sequences, with 36% found just once. What was sequenced was peripheral blood or thyroid tissue (not recorded which). Every receptor here comes from an adult man with Graves' hyperthyroidism.

About this clonotype itself: One end of the junction is discordant with germline, which a read error may explain. The chain carries TRBV20-1 and TRBJ1-5; 10 bases agree with TRBD2. Judging by the DNA end, TRBJ2-3 fits better; the J call may be wrong. Germline V CDR1 and CDR2: DFQATT, SNEGSKA (reference sequence). This CDR3 region has 14 residues. This chain's CDR3 is CSARVAGGTDAQYF. The CDR3 DNA is TGCAGTGCTAGAGTAGCGGGGGGCACAGATGCGCAGTATTTT.

This clonotype was detected many times. This chain connects TRBV6-6 to TRBJ2-5; D is perhaps TRBD1 (5 bases). Germline-derived CDR1 and CDR2 are MNHNY and SVGAGI (reference sequence). The CDR3 is made up of 13 amino acids. Trimming shortened V by 2 bases and J by 4 bases, and 8 bases separated the two germline ends. Written as DNA, the CDR3 is TGTGCCAGCAGTTACCTCCAGGGAGAGACCCAGTACTTC. Protein product: CASSYLQGETQYF.

This clonotype was found many times. The V call is TRBV15, the J call TRBJ2-2; the D is unclear. The germline V gene has CDR1 LNHNV and CDR2 YYDKDF (reference sequence). V was pared by 4 bases and J by 3 bases, with 12 bases between. CDR3 length: 15 amino acids. The CDR3 sequence is CATSTIRSHTGELFF. The CDR3 region has the DNA TGTGCCACCAGCACCATCAGGTCCCACACCGGGGAGCTGTTTTTT.

This clonotype was found a few times. V is TRBV7-2 and J is TRBJ1-1; D possibly corresponds to TRBD1 (5 bases). In germline, CDR1 is SGHTA, CDR2 FQGNSA. The CDR3 is 18 amino acids. The V and J ends lost 1 base and 2 bases respectively, with 20 bases between them. Here the CDR3 reads CASSLVVIDSQKNTEAFF. CDR3 bases: TGTGCCAGCAGCTTAGTGGTTATCGACAGCCAGAAAAACACTGAAGCTTTCTTT. The full variable domain, with the rest looked up from reference TRBV7-2 and TRBJ1-1, is GAGVSQSPSNKVTEKGKDVELRCDPISGHTALYWYRQSLGQGLEFLIYFQGNSAPDKSGLPSDRFSAERTGGSVSTLTIQRTQQEDSAVYLCASSLVVIDSQKNTEAFFGQGTRLTVV.

The rearrangement links TRBV19 to TRBJ2-7, with D perhaps TRBD2 (6 bases). Germline V CDR1 and CDR2: LNHDA, SQIVND (reference sequence). The CDR3 covers 11 residues. The V gene lost 7 bases and the J gene lost 7 bases, with 11 bases spanning the gap. The CDR3 nucleotides read TGTGCCAGTATGGACTACAATGAGCAGTACTTC. The encoded protein is CASMDYNEQYF.

Regarding this clonotype: One end of the junction does not line up with germline, which may come from a read error. The chain is built from TRBV11-1 and TRBJ2-7; 10 bases are shared with TRBD1. Germline V gene sequence: CDR1 SGHAT, CDR2 FQDESV (reference sequence). The CDR3 consists of 15 residues. The CDR3 is CASSFGQGGTYEQYF. The CDR3, as DNA: TGCGCCAGCAGCTTTGGACAGGGGGGGACCTACGAGCAGTACTTC.

At least ten counts were recorded for this clonotype. V is TRBV15 and J is TRBJ2-7; D gene unclear. The CDR3 has 12 residues. V lost 5 bases and J 6 bases, leaving 11 bases between the germline ends. CDR1 LNHNV and CDR2 YYDKDF come from the germline V gene (reference sequence). In nucleotides, the CDR3 is TGTGCCACCAGCGGACGTGGGCGCGAGCAGTACTTC. Its translation: CATSGRGREQYF.

This clonotype was picked up a small number of times. The chain links TRBV25-1 to TRBJ2-2; D remains unclear. V was shortened by 0 bases and J by 7 bases, with 9 bases between the two germline ends. The CDR3 extends over 14 amino acids. Looked up from germline, CDR1 is MGHDK and CDR2 is SYGVNS. The DNA for the CDR3 is TGTGCCAGCAGTGAATATATGGGTCACGGGGAGCTGTTTTTT. It is translated as CASSEYMGHGELFF.

This clonotype came up a few times. The rearrangement links TRBV6-5 to TRBJ2-5; D not certain. In germline, CDR1 is MNHEY, CDR2 SVGAGI. The CDR3 loop spans 15 amino acids. V lost 0 bases and J lost 4, with 12 bases in between. For the CDR3, the DNA is TGTGCCAGCAGTTACTCGACAATAGCACCAGAGACCCAGTACTTC. Translation gives CASSYSTIAPETQYF.